Below, 27 T cell receptor beta chains from the same sample are listed, as sequenced in a study of CD8 T cells in Susac syndrome. About 0.5 to 1 ug RNA was reverse transcribed with random hexamers. TCRdb passed the immunoSEQ multiplex PCR reads through MiXCR, listing each CDR3 protein once. The sample includes some 400,000 distinct CDR3 sequences, 85% of them seen just once. The sequencing input was CD8+ T cells from PBMCs. The source of these receptors is a human donor with multiple sclerosis.

The V call is TRBV30, the J call TRBJ1-2, with D uncertain. CDR1 is GTSNPN and CDR2 is SVGIG in the germline V gene (reference sequence). The length of the CDR3 is 12 residues. V shed 4 bases and J shed 8 bases, with 14 bases lying between them. CDR3 DNA sequence: TGTGCCTGGACACGAGGACCGGAGGGCTACACCTTC. Encoded protein: CAWTRGPEGYTF.

The chain joins TRBV4-1 to TRBJ1-2; 8 bases align to TRBD1. Germline lookup yields CDR1 MGHRA and CDR2 YSYEKL. This CDR3 is 14 amino acids long. J was trimmed by 2 bases and V by 4 bases; bases with no gene match: 3. For the CDR3, the DNA is TGCGCCAGCAGCCCCCACAGGGGGAACTATGGCTACACCTTC. Its protein product is CASSPHRGNYGYTF.

The CDR3 DNA reads as TGTGCCAGCAGCTTACCGTTGGAGTCTAGCGGGAGGGACTACAATGAGCAGTTCTTC. Translated, it gives CASSLPLESSGRDYNEQFF. The chain is built from TRBV7-9 and TRBJ2-1; TRBD2 matches 12 bases. The CDR3 extends over 19 amino acids. The germline V gene encodes CDR1 SEHNR and CDR2 FQNEAQ (reference sequence). The V segment lost 2 bases and the J segment 3 bases; nucleotides outside the gene matches: 11.

In this sample, this clonotype turned up once. The chain has TRBV3-1 and TRBJ2-5, with no clear D. Per germline, CDR1 LGHDT and CDR2 YNNKEL (reference sequence). The length of the CDR3 is 15 residues. V was clipped by 4 bases and J by 0 bases, with 12 bases between them. CDR3 sequence (DNA): TGTGCCAGCAGCCCTACTGGACGGTACCAAGAGACCCAGTACTTC. It yields the protein CASSPTGRYQETQYF.

The J gene is TRBJ2-1, the V gene TRBV3-1, with no clear D. Trimming cost V 0 bases and J 4 bases, with 10 bases left between them. This CDR3 is built from 15 residues. Germline assignment: CDR1 LGHDT and CDR2 YNNKEL (reference sequence). The CDR3 here is CASSQDARSYNEQFF. The DNA of the CDR3 is TGTGCCAGCAGCCAAGATGCCAGGTCTTACAATGAGCAGTTCTTC.

The chain carries TRBV4-1 and TRBJ2-2, with 10 bases matching TRBD1. The CDR3 totals 15 residues. The germline V gene encodes CDR1 MGHRA and CDR2 YSYEKL. The J segment lost 7 bases and the V segment lost 1 base, leaving 3 bases of the junction unmatched. The CDR3 spells CASSQGQGAVGELFF. CDR3 in DNA: TGCGCCAGCAGCCAAGGACAGGGGGCGGTCGGGGAGCTGTTTTTT.

This clonotype was detected only once. V is TRBV29-1 and J is TRBJ2-1, with TRBD2 matching 7 bases. The CDR3 totals 16 residues. Germline V gene sequence: CDR1 SQVTM, CDR2 ANQGSEA. Trimming removed 2 bases from V and 7 bases from J; junction bases left unmatched: 14. The CDR3 region has the DNA TGCAGCGTTGAATGGGTGACGGGGGGTAGCTATAATGAGCAGTTCTTC. Protein: CSVEWVTGGSYNEQFF.

This rearrangement joins TRBV27 to TRBJ1-6; D not certain. V lost 6 bases to trimming and J lost 4 bases, with 10 bases between them. CDR3 length equals 14 residues. Germline V gene lookup returns CDR1 MNHEY and CDR2 SMNVEV (reference sequence). The CDR3 reads CASSRTRYNSPLHF. In nucleotides, the CDR3 is TGTGCCAGCAGCAGGACGAGATATAATTCACCCCTCCACTTT.

For the CDR3, the DNA is TGTGCCAGCAGCCCGTTTGGGAGCGGGGAGACCCAGTACTTC. It yields the protein CASSPFGSGETQYF. The V and J genes are TRBV11-2 and TRBJ2-5; perhaps TRBD2 as D (6 bases). CDR1 is SGHAT, CDR2 FQNNGV, per germline. The CDR3 loop spans 14 amino acids. The germline V and J ends were trimmed by 5 bases and 5 bases, with 15 bases remaining between them.

The chain joins TRBV27 to TRBJ2-5; the D gene is possibly TRBD2 (5 bases). The V end was cut by 0 bases, the J end by 1 base, with 9 bases between. This CDR3 spans 15 amino acids. Germline V gives CDR1 MNHEY, CDR2 SMNVEV (reference sequence). The chain's CDR3 is CASSLSLESQETQYF. The CDR3 DNA reads TGTGCCAGCAGTTTATCACTAGAGTCCCAAGAGACCCAGTACTTC.

The rearrangement links TRBV30 to TRBJ2-7; D might be TRBD1 (6 bases). The CDR3 has 13 amino acids. Trimming left V 0 bases short and J 4 bases short, with 10 bases between. The germline CDR1 and CDR2 sequences are GTSNPN and SVGIG (reference sequence). CDR3 in amino acids: CAWSVVQGYEQYF. The CDR3, as DNA: TGTGCCTGGAGTGTAGTACAGGGATACGAGCAGTACTTC.

This clonotype was detected only once. The gene calls are TRBV4-1 and TRBJ2-2; D is unclear. V shed 4 bases and J shed 1 base, with 10 bases lying between them. Germline values: CDR1 MGHRA, CDR2 YSYEKL. This CDR3 is built from 15 residues. DNA for the CDR3: TGCGCCAGCAGCCCCCGGACGGAGAACACCGGGGAGCTGTTTTTT. Translated: CASSPRTENTGELFF.

The gene calls are TRBV9 and TRBJ1-1, with a tentative D call TRBD1 (5 bases). Between the trimmed V and J ends, which lost 0 bases and 1 base, there was a span of 13 bases. The germline V gene has CDR1 SGDLS and CDR2 YYNGEE. The CDR3 loop spans 16 amino acids. DNA for the CDR3: TGTGCCAGCAGCGTAGGAGCGGGGGAGGAGAACACTGAAGCTTTCTTT. Translating gives CASSVGAGEENTEAFF.

The rearrangement links TRBV6-5 to TRBJ1-4, with D tentatively TRBD1 (6 bases). Germline V gives CDR1 MNHEY, CDR2 SVGAGI. With 1 base removed from V and 8 bases from J, the gap between germline ends came to 14 bases. The CDR3 extends over 15 amino acids. This CDR3 is CASSYLLGAGEKLFF. The CDR3 DNA follows: TGTGCCAGCAGTTACTTATTGGGGGCCGGAGAAAAACTGTTTTTT.

The chain combines TRBV5-1 with TRBJ2-5; TRBD1 is a possible D gene (6 bases). The V gene's germline CDR1 is SGHRS and CDR2 YFSETQ. This CDR3 spans 14 amino acids. V was pared by 6 bases and J by 5 bases, with 17 bases between. In DNA form, the CDR3 reads TGCGCCAGCATTGACCGGGACATTTCGGAGACCCAGTACTTC. Translating gives CASIDRDISETQYF.

This clonotype has just one count. The chain joins TRBV9 to TRBJ2-1; perhaps D is TRBD1 or TRBD2 (6 bases each). V was clipped by 0 bases and J by 6 bases, with 10 bases between them. CDR1 and CDR2 from the germline V gene are SGDLS and YYNGEE. The CDR3 runs 14 residues. CDR3 in DNA: TGTGCCAGCAGCGTAGGGGGGGCACCCAATGAGCAGTTCTTC. Translation gives CASSVGGAPNEQFF.

This clonotype was seen more than once but under ten times. The chain links TRBV4-1 to TRBJ2-7; 9 positions agree with TRBD1. CDR3 length: 15 residues. V gave up 3 bases and J gave up 3 bases; unmatched junction bases: 6. The germline gives CDR1 MGHRA, CDR2 YSYEKL. Here the CDR3 reads CASSHRDRVDYEQYF. CDR3 bases: TGCGCCAGCAGCCACCGGGACAGGGTGGACTACGAGCAGTACTTC.

J is TRBJ2-7 and V is TRBV11-2; D may match TRBD1 or TRBD2 (6 bases each). Trimming cost V 5 bases and J 7 bases, with 27 bases left between them. There are 17 residues in the CDR3. CDR1 is SGHAT and CDR2 is FQNNGV in the germline V gene. The CDR3: CASSILWGAEYCNEQYF. As DNA, the CDR3 is TGTGCCAGCAGCATTCTCTGGGGGGCGGAGTACTGCAATGAGCAGTACTTC.

The rearrangement links TRBV10-3 to TRBJ2-5; TRBD1 matches 7 bases. V dropped 2 bases and J dropped 2; count of bases not matched to a gene: 14. The CDR3 loop spans 18 amino acids. Germline V gene lookup returns CDR1 ENHRY and CDR2 SYGVKD. The CDR3 protein is CAISEETGRPVGQETQYF. The DNA for the CDR3 is TGTGCCATCAGTGAGGAGACAGGGCGCCCTGTGGGGCAAGAGACCCAGTACTTC.

This chain joins TRBV5-6 and TRBJ2-7; D might be TRBD1 (6 bases). Germline V CDR1 and CDR2: SGHDT, YYEEEE. The germline V and J ends were trimmed by 2 bases and 4 bases, with 7 bases remaining between them. This CDR3 region has 12 residues. The CDR3 sequence is CASSFDRYEQYF. Here the CDR3 DNA reads TGTGCCAGCAGCTTCGACAGGTACGAGCAGTACTTC. The complete variable domain, with remaining parts taken from reference TRBV5-6 and TRBJ2-7, reads DAGVTQSPTHLIKTRGQQVTLRCSPKSGHDTVSWYQQALGQGPQFIFQYYEEEERQRGNFPDRFSGHQFPNYSSELNVNALLLGDSALYLCASSFDRYEQYFGPGTRLTVT.

The chain uses TRBV6-5 and TRBJ1-3, with TRBD1 matching 8 bases. Germline lookup yields CDR1 MNHEY and CDR2 SVGAGI. The CDR3 consists of 15 residues. J gave up 4 bases and V 5 bases, and 7 bases lay outside the gene matches. The CDR3 spells CASSQGRDRGNTIYF. As DNA, the CDR3 is TGTGCCAGCAGTCAGGGCCGGGACAGGGGAAACACCATATATTTT.

This clonotype has just one count. The chain carries TRBV5-5 and TRBJ2-7, with D perhaps TRBD1 (6 bases). The V end was cut by 0 bases, the J end by 3 bases, with 10 bases between. The germline gives CDR1 SGHKS, CDR2 YYEKEE (reference sequence). The CDR3 sequence is 14 residues long. CDR3 DNA sequence: TGTGCCAGCAGCTTGGCGGGACATTTCTACGAGCAGTACTTC. Protein product: CASSLAGHFYEQYF. The full variable domain, its missing parts supplied by reference TRBV5-5 and TRBJ2-7, is DAGVTQSPTHLIKTRGQQVTLRCSPISGHKSVSWYQQVLGQGPQFIFQYYEKEERGRGNFPDRFSARQFPNYSSELNVNALLLGDSALYLCASSLAGHFYEQYFGPGTRLTVT.

CDR3 bases: TGTGCCAGTAGTATATTCGGGGGTGACTACGAGCAGTACTTC. Protein product: CASSIFGGDYEQYF. The chain combines TRBV19 with TRBJ2-7, with TRBD2 as a possible D gene (6 bases). V dropped 2 bases and J dropped 3 bases, with 11 bases sitting between them. Germline V gene sequence: CDR1 LNHDA, CDR2 SQIVND (reference sequence). The CDR3 is 14 amino acids.

J is TRBJ2-3 and V is TRBV7-3; 9 bases align to TRBD2. The CDR3 is 17 residues long. CDR1 and CDR2 from the germline V gene are SGHTA and FQGTGA. With 3 bases clipped from V and 2 bases from J, the junction kept 9 bases outside the gene matches. The CDR3 DNA reads TGTGCCAGCAGCTTGAGCGGGGCGGGAGGGCTCACAGATACGCAGTATTTT. Residues: CASSLSGAGGLTDTQYF.

The rearrangement joins TRBV12-3 or TRBV12-4 to TRBJ2-6; 13 nucleotides line up with TRBD2. Trimming cost V 6 bases and J 1 base; bases outside gene matches: 6. The CDR3 has 18 amino acids. CDR3 in amino acids: CASSHTLAGGSGANVLTF. CDR3 in DNA: TGTGCCAGCAGCCATACACTAGCGGGAGGGTCTGGGGCCAACGTCCTGACTTTC.

This clonotype was seen once. This chain uses TRBV27 with TRBJ2-3; no definite D call. The CDR3 spans 16 residues. V shed 2 bases and J shed 2 bases, with 14 bases lying between them. Germline assignment: CDR1 MNHEY and CDR2 SMNVEV (reference sequence). The CDR3 loop reads CASSLMGIIPTDTQYF. The CDR3 nucleotides are TGTGCCAGCAGTTTAATGGGGATTATTCCCACAGATACGCAGTATTTT.

This clonotype was observed a handful of times. This chain uses TRBV5-1 with TRBJ2-5, with 9 bases that match TRBD1. Germline CDR1 reads SGHRS; CDR2 reads YFSETQ. V lost 4 bases to trimming and J lost 4 bases; unmatched junction nucleotides: 8. This CDR3 is built from 15 residues. CDR3 in amino acids: CASSGLGQGPETQYF. The DNA of the CDR3 is TGCGCCAGCAGCGGCCTCGGACAGGGGCCAGAGACCCAGTACTTC.